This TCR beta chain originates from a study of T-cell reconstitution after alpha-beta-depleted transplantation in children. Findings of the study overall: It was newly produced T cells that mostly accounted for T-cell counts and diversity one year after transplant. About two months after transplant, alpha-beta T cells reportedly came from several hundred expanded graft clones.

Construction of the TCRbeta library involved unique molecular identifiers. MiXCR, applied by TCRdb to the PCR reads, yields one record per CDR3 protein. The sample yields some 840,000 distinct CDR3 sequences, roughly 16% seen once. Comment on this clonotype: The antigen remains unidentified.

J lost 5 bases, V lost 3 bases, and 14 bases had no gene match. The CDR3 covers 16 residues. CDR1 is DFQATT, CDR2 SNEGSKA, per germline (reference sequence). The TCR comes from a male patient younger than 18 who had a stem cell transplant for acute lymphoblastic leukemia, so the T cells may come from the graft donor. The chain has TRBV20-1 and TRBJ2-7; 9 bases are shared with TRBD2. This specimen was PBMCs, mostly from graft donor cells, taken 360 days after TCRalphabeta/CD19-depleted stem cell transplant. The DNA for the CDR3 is TGCAGTGCTAGGGAAGTGGCTAGCGGGACGAACCACGAGCAGTACTTC. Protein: CSAREVASGTNHEQYF.